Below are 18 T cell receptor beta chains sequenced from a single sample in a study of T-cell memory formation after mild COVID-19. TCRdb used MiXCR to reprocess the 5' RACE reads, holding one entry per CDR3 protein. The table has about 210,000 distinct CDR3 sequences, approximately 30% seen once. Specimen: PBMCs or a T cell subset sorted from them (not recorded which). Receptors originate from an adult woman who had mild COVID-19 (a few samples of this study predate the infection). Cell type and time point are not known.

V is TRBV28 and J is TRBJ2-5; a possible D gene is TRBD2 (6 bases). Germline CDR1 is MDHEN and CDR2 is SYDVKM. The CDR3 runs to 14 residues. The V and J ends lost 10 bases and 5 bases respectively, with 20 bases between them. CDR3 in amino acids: CATSLSRGVETQYF. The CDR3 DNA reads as TGTGCCACCAGCTTATCGCGGGGTGTTGAGACCCAGTACTTC. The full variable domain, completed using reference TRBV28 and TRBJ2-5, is DVKVTQSSRYLVKRTGEKVFLECVQDMDHENMFWYRQDPGLGLRLIYFSYDVKMKEKGDIPEGYSVSREKKERFSLILESASTNQTSMYLCATSLSRGVETQYFGPGTRLLVL.

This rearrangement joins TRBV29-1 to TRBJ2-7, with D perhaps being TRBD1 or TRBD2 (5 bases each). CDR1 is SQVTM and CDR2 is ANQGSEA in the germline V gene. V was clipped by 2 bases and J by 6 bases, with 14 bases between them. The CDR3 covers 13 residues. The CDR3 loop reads CSVENWDQREQYF. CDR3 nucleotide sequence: TGCAGCGTTGAAAACTGGGACCAACGCGAGCAGTACTTC.

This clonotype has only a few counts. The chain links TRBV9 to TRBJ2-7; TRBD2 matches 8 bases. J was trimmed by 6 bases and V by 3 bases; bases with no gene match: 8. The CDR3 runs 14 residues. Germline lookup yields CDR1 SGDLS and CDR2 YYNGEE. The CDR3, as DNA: TGTGCCAGCAGCGCCGGGACTAGGTACTCCGAGCAGTACTTC. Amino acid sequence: CASSAGTRYSEQYF.

The CDR3 reads CASSSRDRYTGELFF. The DNA for the CDR3 is TGTGCCAGCAGCTCCCGGGACAGGTACACCGGGGAGCTGTTTTTT. The gene calls are TRBV7-9 and TRBJ2-2, with 8 positions matching TRBD1. Per the germline V gene, CDR1 is SEHNR and CDR2 is FQNEAQ (reference sequence). The CDR3 is made up of 15 amino acids. V shed 4 bases, J shed 3 bases, and the junction held 4 bases outside the gene matches.

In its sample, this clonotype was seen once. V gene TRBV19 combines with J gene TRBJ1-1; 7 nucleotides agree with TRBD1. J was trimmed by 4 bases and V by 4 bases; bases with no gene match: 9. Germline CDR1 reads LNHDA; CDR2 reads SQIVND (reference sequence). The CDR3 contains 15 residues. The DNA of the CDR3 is TGTGCCAGTAGTACGGACGGGGCAGGGGGCACTGAAGCTTTCTTT. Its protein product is CASSTDGAGGTEAFF.

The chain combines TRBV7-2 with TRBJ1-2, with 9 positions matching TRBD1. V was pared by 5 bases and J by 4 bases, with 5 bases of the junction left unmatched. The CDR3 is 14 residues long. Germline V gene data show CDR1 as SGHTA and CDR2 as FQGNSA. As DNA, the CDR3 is TGTGCCAGCAGCGGACAGGGGCCCCCCTATGGCTACACCTTC. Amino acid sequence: CASSGQGPPYGYTF.

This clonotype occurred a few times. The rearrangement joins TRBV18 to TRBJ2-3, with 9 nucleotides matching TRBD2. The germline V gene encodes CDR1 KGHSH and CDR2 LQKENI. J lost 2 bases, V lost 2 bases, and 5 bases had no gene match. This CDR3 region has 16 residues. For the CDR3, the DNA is TGTGCCAGCTCACCAATGCTAGCGGGGACCACAGATACGCAGTATTTT. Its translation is CASSPMLAGTTDTQYF.

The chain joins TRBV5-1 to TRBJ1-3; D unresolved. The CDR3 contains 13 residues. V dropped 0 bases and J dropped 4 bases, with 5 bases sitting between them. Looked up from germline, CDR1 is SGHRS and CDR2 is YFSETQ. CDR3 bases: TGCGCCAGCAGCTTGGACACGGGAAACACCATATATTTT. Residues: CASSLDTGNTIYF.

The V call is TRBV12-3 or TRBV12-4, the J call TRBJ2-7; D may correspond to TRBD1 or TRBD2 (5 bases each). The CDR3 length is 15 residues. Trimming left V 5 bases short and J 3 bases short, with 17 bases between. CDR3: CASSLRDGVLYEQYF. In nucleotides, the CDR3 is TGTGCCAGCAGTCTCCGGGACGGGGTACTCTACGAGCAGTACTTC.

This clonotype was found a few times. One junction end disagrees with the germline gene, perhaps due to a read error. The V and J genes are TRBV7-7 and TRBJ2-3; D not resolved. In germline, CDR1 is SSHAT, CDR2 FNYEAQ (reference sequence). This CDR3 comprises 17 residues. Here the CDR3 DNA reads TGTGCTAGCAGCTTAGCAGCCGGTCCGGGTCTCACAGATACGCAGTATTTT. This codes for CASSLAAGPGLTDTQYF.

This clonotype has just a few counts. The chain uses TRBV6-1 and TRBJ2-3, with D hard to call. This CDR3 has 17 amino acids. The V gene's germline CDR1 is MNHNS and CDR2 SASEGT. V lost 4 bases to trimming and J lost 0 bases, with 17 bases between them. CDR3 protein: CASSVLSGRQSTDTQYF. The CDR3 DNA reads TGTGCCAGCAGTGTCCTATCGGGTCGGCAGAGCACAGATACGCAGTATTTT.

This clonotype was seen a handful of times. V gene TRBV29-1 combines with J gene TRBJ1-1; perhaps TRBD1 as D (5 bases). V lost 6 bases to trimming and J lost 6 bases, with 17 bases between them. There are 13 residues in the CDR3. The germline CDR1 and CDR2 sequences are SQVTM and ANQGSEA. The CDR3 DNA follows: TGCAGCGTCGTCGATAGGGGCCGAGCTGAAGCTTTCTTT. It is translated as CSVVDRGRAEAFF.

CDR3 protein: CASSLPKNIQYF. The CDR3 nucleotides read TGTGCCAGCAGTCTACCCAAAAACATTCAGTACTTC. The chain joins TRBV12-3 or TRBV12-4 to TRBJ2-4, with unresolved D. V was cut by 5 bases and J by 2 bases, with 4 bases left in between. The CDR3 is 12 amino acids.

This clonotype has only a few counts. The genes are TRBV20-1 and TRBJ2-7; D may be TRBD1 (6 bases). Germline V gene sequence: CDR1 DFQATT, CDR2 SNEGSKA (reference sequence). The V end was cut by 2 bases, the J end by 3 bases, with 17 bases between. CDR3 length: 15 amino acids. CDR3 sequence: CSARRAGALSYEQYF. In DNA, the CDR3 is TGCAGTGCTAGACGGGCAGGGGCTTTGAGCTACGAGCAGTACTTC.

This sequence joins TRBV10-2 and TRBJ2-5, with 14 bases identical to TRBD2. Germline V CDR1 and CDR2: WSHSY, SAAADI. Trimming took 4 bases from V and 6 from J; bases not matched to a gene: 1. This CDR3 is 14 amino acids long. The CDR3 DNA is TGCGCCAGCAGTGGGACTAGCGGGAGGAAGACCCAGTACTTC. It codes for CASSGTSGRKTQYF.

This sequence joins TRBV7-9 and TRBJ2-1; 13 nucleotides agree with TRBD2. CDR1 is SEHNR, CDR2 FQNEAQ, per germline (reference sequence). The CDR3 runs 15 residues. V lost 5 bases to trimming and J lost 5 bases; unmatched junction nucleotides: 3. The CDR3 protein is CASSLTSGRHNEQFF. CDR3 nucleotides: TGTGCCAGCAGCCTGACTAGCGGGAGGCACAATGAGCAGTTCTTC.

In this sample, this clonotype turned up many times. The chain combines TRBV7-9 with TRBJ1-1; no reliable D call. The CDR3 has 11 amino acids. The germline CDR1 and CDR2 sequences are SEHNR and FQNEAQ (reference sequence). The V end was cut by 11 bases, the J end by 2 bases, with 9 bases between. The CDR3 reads CAGADNTEAFF. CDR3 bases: TGTGCCGGAGCCGATAACACTGAAGCTTTCTTT.

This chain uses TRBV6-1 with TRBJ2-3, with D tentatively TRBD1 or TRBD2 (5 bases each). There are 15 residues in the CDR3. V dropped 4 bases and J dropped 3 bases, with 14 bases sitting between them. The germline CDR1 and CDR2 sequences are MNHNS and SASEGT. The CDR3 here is CASSASLGVTDTQYF. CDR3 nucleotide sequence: TGTGCCAGCAGTGCGTCTTTGGGGGTTACAGATACGCAGTATTTT.